The clone carrying this T cell receptor beta chain was recorded at least ten times. Its antigen is not known. TCRdb re-called the 5' RACE reads with MiXCR, one entry per CDR3 protein. The table has 200,000 or so distinct CDR3 sequences, 9.5% to 10% seen once. The entry originates in a study of T-cell memory formation after mild COVID-19. V lost 0 bases to trimming and J lost 4 bases; unmatched junction nucleotides: 7. The CDR3 length is 16 residues. The germline V gene has CDR1 LGHNA and CDR2 YNFKEQ. Study results and limitations: CD4/CD8 balance characterized clones contracting day 15 to 85, and CD4+ skew characterized later expanders. A second wave of clones peaked on day 37, and their SARS-CoV-2 specificity went unconfirmed. The finding that pre-infection memory included some responding clones suggested that cross-reactive memory joined.

The rearrangement uses TRBV4-2 and TRBJ2-5; 8 nucleotides agree with TRBD2. Sequenced material: PBMCs or a T cell subset sorted from them (not recorded which). This receptor was identified in a young man who had mild COVID-19 (a few samples of this study predate the infection). Cell type and time point are not known. Here the CDR3 reads CASSQDVGRGGETQYF. In DNA form, the CDR3 reads TGTGCCAGCAGCCAAGATGTGGGACGGGGGGGAGAGACCCAGTACTTC.